These 22 T cell receptor beta chains share one sample of origin, sequenced in a study of Graves' ophthalmopathy and Graves' hyperthyroidism. Amplification of the TCR beta CDR3 regions used RNA transcripts (as template). RT-PCR was first run with HTBI primers, then multiplex PCR in a second round. TCRdb analysed the multiplex PCR reads with MiXCR anew, one entry per CDR3 protein. There are just over 400,000 distinct CDR3 sequences in the sample; roughly 21% occur only once, and roughly 3% lies in the top ten. Sequencing input: peripheral blood. All receptors derive from a woman under 30 with stable Graves' hyperthyroidism.

The chain links TRBV2 to TRBJ2-5, with no clear D. The CDR3 consists of 16 residues. Germline CDR1 reads SNHLY; CDR2 reads FYNNEI. Trimming stripped 7 bases from V and 2 bases from J, with 20 bases between. The CDR3, as DNA: TGTGCCAGCATCGCAGTCGGACGAAGTAAACAAGAGACCCAGTACTTC. Its protein is CASIAVGRSKQETQYF.

There are many counts of this clonotype. The gene calls are TRBV28 and TRBJ2-7; D is uncertain. There are 12 residues in the CDR3. Trimming left V 10 bases short and J 2 bases short, with 12 bases between. The germline V gene encodes CDR1 MDHEN and CDR2 SYDVKM. The CDR3 nucleotides are TGTGCCACAGTGGGCAGTCCCTACGAGCAGTACTTC. Its translation is CATVGSPYEQYF. Based on the CDR3 plus reference TRBV28 and TRBJ2-7, the full variable domain is DVKVTQSSRYLVKRTGEKVFLECVQDMDHENMFWYRQDPGLGLRLIYFSYDVKMKEKGDIPEGYSVSREKKERFSLILESASTNQTSMYLCATVGSPYEQYFGPGTRLTVT.

V and J are TRBV2 and TRBJ2-6; weak D call: TRBD2 (5 bases). Trimming left V 6 bases short and J 1 base short, with 28 bases between. Looked up from germline, CDR1 is SNHLY and CDR2 is FYNNEI. The length of the CDR3 is 21 residues. CDR3 loop: CASSARDRDPGRRSGANVLTF. As DNA, the CDR3 is TGTGCCAGCAGCGCCCGAGACCGGGATCCAGGCCGAAGGTCTGGGGCCAACGTCCTGACTTTC.

This clonotype was counted between two and nine times. Relative to the germline gene, one junction end is altered; a read error may explain this. The rearrangement uses TRBV11-1 and TRBJ2-7; D unresolved. Germline V CDR1 and CDR2: SGHAT, FQDESV (reference sequence). The CDR3 spans 14 residues. CDR3 protein: CASSLQQSSFEQYF. As DNA, the CDR3 is TGTGCCAGCAGCTTACAACAGTCCTCCTTCGAGCAGTACTTC.

This clonotype was recorded at least ten times. This chain uses TRBV10-3 with TRBJ2-2; no clear D gene. The CDR3 spans 12 residues. The germline V gene encodes CDR1 ENHRY and CDR2 SYGVKD. V lost 3 bases and J 5 bases, leaving 4 bases between the germline ends. This CDR3 reads CAISDGTGELFF. In DNA form, the CDR3 reads TGTGCCATCAGTGACGGGACCGGGGAGCTGTTTTTT.

This clonotype has a count of ten or more. The junction does not match germline at one end; this may be a read error. The J gene is TRBJ1-1, the V gene TRBV7-7; D is perhaps TRBD1 (5 bases). The germline CDR1 and CDR2 sequences are SSHAT and FNYEAQ (reference sequence). The CDR3 is 13 residues long. This CDR3 is CASSLSEGTEAFF. For the CDR3, the DNA is TGTGCTAGCAGCTTAAGTGAGGGGACTGAAGCTTTCTTT.

This chain connects TRBV18 to TRBJ2-5; TRBD2 might be the D (5 bases). The CDR3 extends over 12 amino acids. V gave up 3 bases and J gave up 7 bases, with 9 bases separating them. Germline CDR1 reads KGHSH; CDR2 reads LQKENI. The CDR3 coding sequence is TGTGCCAGCTCACCGACCCGGGGGACCCAGTACTTC. This sequence encodes CASSPTRGTQYF.

The genes are TRBV7-2 and TRBJ1-2; D not certain. Germline V gives CDR1 SGHTA, CDR2 FQGNSA. CDR3 length equals 13 residues. The V gene lost 5 bases and the J gene lost 4 bases, with 11 bases spanning the gap. The CDR3, as DNA: TGTGCCAGCAGCCCCGACGGGTCCTATGGCTACACCTTC. Amino acids: CASSPDGSYGYTF.

The table lists this clonotype with many counts. The chain recombines TRBV20-1 with TRBJ2-5; 13 nucleotides line up with TRBD2. Germline V CDR1 and CDR2: DFQATT, SNEGSKA (reference sequence). V lost 6 bases and J lost 1; bases outside the gene matches: 8. CDR3 length equals 16 residues. The DNA for the CDR3 is TGCAGTGCAACCGATTGGACTAGCGGGAGCCAAGAGACCCAGTACTTC. It is translated as CSATDWTSGSQETQYF.

This clonotype was seen ten or more times. This chain joins TRBV7-9 and TRBJ2-7, with 8 nucleotides matching TRBD2. The V and J ends lost 6 bases and 5 bases, in that order; junction bases with no gene match: 3. CDR1 SEHNR and CDR2 FQNEAQ come from the germline V gene (reference sequence). This CDR3 comprises 12 residues. CDR3 coding DNA: TGTGCCAGCAGACAAGCGGGAGACGAGCAGTACTTC. Translated, it gives CASRQAGDEQYF.

At least ten counts were recorded for this clonotype. The chain combines TRBV6-5 with TRBJ1-2; 10 nucleotides agree with TRBD1. The CDR3 runs 15 residues. Germline-derived CDR1 and CDR2 are MNHEY and SVGAGI. V gave up 8 bases and J gave up 3 bases; unmatched junction bases: 9. CDR3 sequence: CASFSLGTGDYGYTF. In DNA, the CDR3 is TGTGCCAGCTTCTCTTTGGGGACAGGGGACTATGGCTACACCTTC.

This clonotype has ten or more counts. V is TRBV12-3 or TRBV12-4 and J is TRBJ2-2; 11 bases map to TRBD2. Trimming removed 6 bases from V and 5 bases from J; junction bases left unmatched: 5. There are 15 residues in the CDR3. CDR3 region: CASSPSGRYTGELFF. The CDR3 nucleotides are TGTGCCAGCAGCCCTAGCGGGAGGTATACCGGGGAGCTGTTTTTT.

In its sample, this clonotype was seen many times. The genes are TRBV5-1 and TRBJ1-2, with 10 bases fitting TRBD1. V lost 3 bases, J lost 11 bases, and 7 bases stayed unmatched. The CDR3 totals 13 residues. CDR1 is SGHRS, CDR2 YFSETQ, per germline. The DNA of the CDR3 is TGCGCCAGCAGCTCCGATGGACAGGGGGGATACACCTTC. It yields the protein CASSSDGQGGYTF.

This clonotype was seen ten or more times. The V gene is TRBV12-3 or TRBV12-4, the J gene TRBJ2-2, with D possibly being TRBD1 or TRBD2 (5 bases each). The CDR3 consists of 15 residues. Trimming took off 4 bases at V and 1 base at J, with 10 bases between the two ends. CDR3 in DNA: TGTGCCAGCAGTTCCAGGGACCAGAACACCGGGGAGCTGTTTTTT. As protein: CASSSRDQNTGELFF.

The CDR3 is CASRPTGKNYGYTF. The CDR3 DNA reads as TGTGCCAGCAGACCAACAGGGAAAAACTATGGCTACACCTTC. V and J are TRBV6-2 or TRBV6-3 and TRBJ1-2, with D possibly TRBD1 on 6 matching bases. The CDR3 is 14 residues long. The ends were cut back, 6 bases at V and 2 bases at J, with 13 bases in the middle. From germline, CDR1 is MNHEY and CDR2 SVGEGT.

This sequence joins TRBV3-1 and TRBJ1-1, with 7 bases matching TRBD1. Germline CDR1 is LGHDT and CDR2 is YNNKEL (reference sequence). The CDR3 loop spans 14 amino acids. V shed 6 bases and J 4 bases; nucleotides not matched to a gene: 8. CDR3 in DNA: TGTGCCAGCAGGGGTTCAGGGGGGATCACTGAAGCTTTCTTT. Amino acid sequence: CASRGSGGITEAFF. Supplemented by reference TRBV3-1 and TRBJ1-1, the full variable domain reads DTAVSQTPKYLVTQMGNDKSIKCEQNLGHDTMYWYKQDSKKFLKIMFSYNNKELIINETVPNRFSPKSPDKAHLNLHINSLELGDSAVYFCASRGSGGITEAFFGQGTRLTVV.

This clonotype was picked up many times. The genes are TRBV6-1 and TRBJ2-2, with 13 bases lining up with TRBD2. The CDR3 runs to 15 residues. J was trimmed by 6 bases and V by 6 bases; bases with no gene match: 4. Germline V gene lookup returns CDR1 MNHNS and CDR2 SASEGT. CDR3: CASRWTSGSPGELFF. The CDR3 coding sequence is TGTGCCAGCAGATGGACTAGCGGGAGCCCCGGGGAGCTGTTTTTT.

This clonotype turned up a few times. The V call is TRBV6-1, the J call TRBJ2-7; D gene unclear. This CDR3 is 13 amino acids long. V shed 1 base and J shed 5 bases, with 9 bases lying between them. Germline CDR1 MNHNS, CDR2 SASEGT. CDR3 amino acids: CASSEGHSDEQYF. The CDR3 bases are TGTGCCAGCAGTGAAGGGCACTCGGACGAGCAGTACTTC.

This clonotype was counted many times. The gene calls are TRBV6-5 and TRBJ1-5, with D maybe TRBD1 (5 bases). The ends were cut back, 0 bases at V and 6 bases at J, with 15 bases in the middle. This CDR3 has 16 amino acids. Germline CDR1 MNHEY, CDR2 SVGAGI. The DNA for the CDR3 is TGTGCCAGCAGTTACTCCAAGGGGAGGTTGGGTCAGCCCCAGCATTTT. It yields the protein CASSYSKGRLGQPQHF.

V is TRBV6-1 and J is TRBJ2-5, with 8 bases aligning to TRBD1. Germline assignment: CDR1 MNHNS and CDR2 SASEGT. This CDR3 has 13 residues. J gave up 5 bases and V 7 bases, and 6 bases lay outside the gene matches. The CDR3, as DNA: TGTGCCAGCATCGACAGGGGTTGGGAGACCCAGTACTTC. It translates to CASIDRGWETQYF.

At least ten counts were recorded for this clonotype. V is TRBV7-9 and J is TRBJ2-7; possibly TRBD1 for D (6 bases). The CDR3 has 14 residues. Trimming removed 3 bases at V and 0 bases at J, with 9 bases between. The germline V gene encodes CDR1 SEHNR and CDR2 FQNEAQ (reference sequence). CDR3 region: CASSFRDTSYEQYF. CDR3 DNA: TGTGCCAGCAGCTTCCGGGACACCTCCTACGAGCAGTACTTC.

This clonotype was observed at least ten times. This chain uses TRBV6-1 with TRBJ1-1, with a weak D call TRBD1 (5 bases). This CDR3 is 15 amino acids long. The V end lost 3 bases, the J end lost 2 bases, and 13 bases lay between the germline ends. Germline assignment: CDR1 MNHNS and CDR2 SASEGT. The CDR3 nucleotides are TGTGCCAGCAGTGACCCGGGGAGGGGAAACACTGAAGCTTTCTTT. Translating it yields CASSDPGRGNTEAFF.